This TCR beta chain was identified in a study of control samples from healthy donors and cancer patients. Germline V gene sequence: CDR1 SGHRS, CDR2 YFSETQ. The CDR3 extends over 14 amino acids. The junction had 1 base not matched to a gene; V was cut back by 2 bases and J by 1 base. Here immunoSEQ multiplex PCR was the method, and the copy in TCRdb shows in-frame clones only, minus some. This sample carries about 84,000 clones, roughly nine tenths of them seen once, and the ten largest clones take approximately 14%. The clonotype was recovered from a young man in good health. Sequencing was carried out using blood. The chain has TRBV5-1 and TRBJ1-1; 8 bases fit TRBD1. The DNA of the CDR3 is TGCGCCAGCAGCTTCGGACAGGGGAACACTGAAGCTTTCTTT. Protein product: CASSFGQGNTEAFF.